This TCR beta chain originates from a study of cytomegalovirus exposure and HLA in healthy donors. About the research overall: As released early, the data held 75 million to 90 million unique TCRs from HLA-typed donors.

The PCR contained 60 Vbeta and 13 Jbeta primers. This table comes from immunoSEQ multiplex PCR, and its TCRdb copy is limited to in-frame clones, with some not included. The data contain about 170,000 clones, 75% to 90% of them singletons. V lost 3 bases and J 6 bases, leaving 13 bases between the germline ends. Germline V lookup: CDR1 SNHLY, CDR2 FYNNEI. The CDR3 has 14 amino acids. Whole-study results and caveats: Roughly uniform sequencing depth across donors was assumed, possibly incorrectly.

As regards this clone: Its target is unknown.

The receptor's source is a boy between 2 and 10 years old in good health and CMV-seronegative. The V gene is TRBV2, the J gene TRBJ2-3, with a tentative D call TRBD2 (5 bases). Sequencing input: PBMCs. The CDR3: CASSDGLASDTQYF. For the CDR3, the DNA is TGTGCCAGCAGTGACGGGCTAGCTTCCGATACGCAGTATTTT.